One and the same sample provided the 8 T cell receptor beta chains below, sequenced in a study of OX40 agonist ivuxolimab in advanced cancers. Profiling relied on immunoSEQ multiplex PCR, and the TCRdb table lists in-frame clones only, not all of them. There are 55,000 to 70,000 clones in the sample; 75% to 90% occur only once, and roughly 0.5% lies in the top ten. The sample here was CD4+ or CD8+ T cells sorted from blood, taken in a trial of the OX40 agonist ivuxolimab. All receptors come from an adult with an advanced solid tumor such as melanoma, head and neck, liver or kidney cancer.

The genes are TRBV18 and TRBJ2-5; 9 bases are shared with TRBD1. The CDR3 runs to 13 residues. The germline V gene encodes CDR1 KGHSH and CDR2 LQKENI. J lost 5 bases, V lost 4 bases, and 2 bases had no gene match. CDR3 coding DNA: TGTGCCAGCTCACTAGGACAGGGGGAGACCCAGTACTTC. The encoded protein is CASSLGQGETQYF.

The V and J genes are TRBV28 and TRBJ1-6; D might be TRBD1 (6 bases). The germline V and J ends were trimmed by 7 bases and 7 bases, with 17 bases remaining between them. The germline V gene encodes CDR1 MDHEN and CDR2 SYDVKM. CDR3 length equals 15 residues. This chain's CDR3 is CASTLLGGQNSPLHF. CDR3 bases: TGTGCCAGCACCTTACTGGGGGGGCAAAATTCACCCCTCCACTTT.

This chain joins TRBV6-6 and TRBJ1-6; a possible D gene is TRBD1 (6 bases). This CDR3 has 14 amino acids. Germline CDR1 MNHNY, CDR2 SVGAGI (reference sequence). V was shortened by 6 bases and J by 9 bases, with 15 bases between the two germline ends. The CDR3 DNA is TGTGCCAGCAGACGGACAGTAAGGGGTTCACCCCTCCACTTT. Protein: CASRRTVRGSPLHF.

The rearrangement uses TRBV7-2 and TRBJ1-1, with a tentative D call TRBD1 (6 bases). Trimming left V 1 base short and J 1 base short, with 10 bases between. Germline CDR1 SGHTA, CDR2 FQGNSA. The CDR3 consists of 15 residues. For the CDR3, the DNA is TGTGCCAGCAGCTTAGTGACAGGTGGGAACACTGAAGCTTTCTTT. Translating it yields CASSLVTGGNTEAFF.

The J gene is TRBJ2-3, the V gene TRBV27; 9 nucleotides align to TRBD2. Germline V CDR1 and CDR2: MNHEY, SMNVEV (reference sequence). This CDR3 contains 15 residues. After removal of 3 bases from V and 1 base from J, the junction contained 2 bases not matched to a gene. The chain's CDR3 is CASSFRTSGTDTQYF. The CDR3 coding sequence is TGTGCCAGCAGTTTCAGGACTAGCGGCACAGATACGCAGTATTTT.

This clone was recorded a few times. In the same sample, other DNA sequences code for this CDR3. This chain uses TRBV30 with TRBJ1-1; the D is unclear. The CDR3 covers 12 residues. From germline, CDR1 is GTSNPN and CDR2 SVGIG (reference sequence). Trimming removed 2 bases from V and 5 bases from J, with 9 bases in between. Here the CDR3 DNA reads TGTGCCTGGAGTAAGGGAGGTACTGAAGCTTTCTTT. It is translated as CAWSKGGTEAFF.

The J gene is TRBJ2-7, the V gene TRBV5-1; 9 nucleotides line up with TRBD1. The ends lost 2 bases at V and 5 bases at J; junction bases unmatched: 11. The CDR3 spans 16 residues. Germline V gives CDR1 SGHRS, CDR2 YFSETQ. CDR3 loop: CASSFLGQGSSHEQYF. The DNA of the CDR3 is TGCGCCAGCAGCTTTCTCGGACAGGGGTCTTCCCACGAGCAGTACTTC.

This clone was detected only once. J is TRBJ2-1 and V is TRBV5-1; unclear D gene. Trimming left V 0 bases short and J 5 bases short, with 9 bases between. The CDR3 has 14 residues. Germline-derived CDR1 and CDR2 are SGHRS and YFSETQ. The CDR3 nucleotides are TGCGCCAGCAGCTTGGTGACTGGCGACAATGAGCAGTTCTTC. This translates into CASSLVTGDNEQFF.